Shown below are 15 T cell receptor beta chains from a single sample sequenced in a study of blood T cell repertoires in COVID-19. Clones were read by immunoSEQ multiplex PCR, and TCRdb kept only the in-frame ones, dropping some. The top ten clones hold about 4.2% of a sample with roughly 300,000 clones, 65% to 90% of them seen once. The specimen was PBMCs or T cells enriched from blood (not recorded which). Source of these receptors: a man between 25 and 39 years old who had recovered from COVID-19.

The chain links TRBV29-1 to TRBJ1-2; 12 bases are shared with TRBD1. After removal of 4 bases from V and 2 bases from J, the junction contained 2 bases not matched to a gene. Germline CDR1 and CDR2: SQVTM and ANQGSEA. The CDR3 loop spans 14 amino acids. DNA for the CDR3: TGCAGCGTTGGGGGACAGGGGGCGAACTATGGCTACACCTTC. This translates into CSVGGQGANYGYTF.

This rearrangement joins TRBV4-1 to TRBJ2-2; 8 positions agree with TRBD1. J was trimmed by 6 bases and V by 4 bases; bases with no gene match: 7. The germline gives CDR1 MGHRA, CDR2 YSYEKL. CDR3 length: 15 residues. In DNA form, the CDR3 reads TGCGCCAGCAGCCCAGGGGGCAAGTGGGCCGGGGAGCTGTTTTTT. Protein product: CASSPGGKWAGELFF.

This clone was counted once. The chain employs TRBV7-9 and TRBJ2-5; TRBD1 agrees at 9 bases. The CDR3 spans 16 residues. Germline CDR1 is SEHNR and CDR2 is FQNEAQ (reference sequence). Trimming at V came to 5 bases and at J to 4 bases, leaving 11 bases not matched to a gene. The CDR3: CASSAGTGTNRETQYF. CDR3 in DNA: TGTGCCAGCAGCGCCGGGACAGGGACTAACCGAGAGACCCAGTACTTC.

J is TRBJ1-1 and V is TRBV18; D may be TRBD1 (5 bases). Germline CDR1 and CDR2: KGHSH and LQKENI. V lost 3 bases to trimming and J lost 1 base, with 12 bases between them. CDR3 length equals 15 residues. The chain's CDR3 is CASSPYTGENTEAFF. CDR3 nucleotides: TGTGCCAGCTCACCGTACACAGGAGAGAACACTGAAGCTTTCTTT.

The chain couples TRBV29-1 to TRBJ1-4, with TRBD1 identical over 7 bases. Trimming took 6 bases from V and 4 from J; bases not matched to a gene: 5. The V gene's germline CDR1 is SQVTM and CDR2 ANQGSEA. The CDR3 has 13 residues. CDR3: CSVLTGSNEKLFF. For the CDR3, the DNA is TGCAGCGTCCTGACAGGGAGTAATGAAAAACTGTTTTTT.

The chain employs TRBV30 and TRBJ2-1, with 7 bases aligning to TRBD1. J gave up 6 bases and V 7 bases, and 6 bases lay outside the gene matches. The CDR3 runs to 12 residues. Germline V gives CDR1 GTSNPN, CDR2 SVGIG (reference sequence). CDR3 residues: CASSRGPNEQFF. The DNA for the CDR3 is TGTGCCTCGTCAAGGGGGCCCAATGAGCAGTTCTTC.

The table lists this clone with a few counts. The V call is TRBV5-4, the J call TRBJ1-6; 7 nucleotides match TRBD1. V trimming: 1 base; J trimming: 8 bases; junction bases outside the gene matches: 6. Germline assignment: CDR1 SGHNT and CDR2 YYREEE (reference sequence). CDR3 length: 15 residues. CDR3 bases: TGTGCCAGCAGCTTGTCCTACAGGGGAGATTCACCCCTCCACTTT. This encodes CASSLSYRGDSPLHF.

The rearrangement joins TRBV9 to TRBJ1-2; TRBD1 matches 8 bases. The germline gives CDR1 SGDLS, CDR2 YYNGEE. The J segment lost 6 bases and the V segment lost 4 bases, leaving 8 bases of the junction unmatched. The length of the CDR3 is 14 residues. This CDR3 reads CASSTKTGAHGYTF. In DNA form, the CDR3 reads TGTGCCAGCAGCACCAAGACAGGGGCCCATGGCTACACCTTC.

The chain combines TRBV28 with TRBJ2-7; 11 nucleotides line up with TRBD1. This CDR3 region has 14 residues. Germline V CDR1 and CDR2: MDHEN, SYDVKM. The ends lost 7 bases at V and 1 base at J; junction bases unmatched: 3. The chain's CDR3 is CASIRDRGSYEQYF. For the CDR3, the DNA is TGTGCCAGCATCCGGGACAGGGGGTCCTACGAGCAGTACTTC.

This CDR3 reads CASSVRSREPETQYF. The CDR3 nucleotides are TGTGCCAGCAGCGTACGAAGCAGGGAACCAGAGACCCAGTACTTC. V and J are TRBV9 and TRBJ2-5, with a weak D call TRBD1 (5 bases). The V gene lost 1 base and the J gene lost 4 bases, with 14 bases spanning the gap. Germline V gene data show CDR1 as SGDLS and CDR2 as YYNGEE. The CDR3 loop spans 15 amino acids.

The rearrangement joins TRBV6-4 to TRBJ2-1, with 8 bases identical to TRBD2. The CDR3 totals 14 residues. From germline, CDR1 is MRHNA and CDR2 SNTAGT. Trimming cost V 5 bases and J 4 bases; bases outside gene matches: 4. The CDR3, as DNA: TGTGCCAGCAGTCCGGGGGGGGCGTACAATGAGCAGTTCTTC. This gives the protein CASSPGGAYNEQFF.

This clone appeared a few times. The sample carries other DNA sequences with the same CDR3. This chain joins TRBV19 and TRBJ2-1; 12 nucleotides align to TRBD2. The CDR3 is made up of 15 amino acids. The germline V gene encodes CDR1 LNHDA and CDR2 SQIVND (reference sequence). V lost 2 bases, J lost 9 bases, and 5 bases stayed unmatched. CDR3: CASSIRLAGEGEQFF. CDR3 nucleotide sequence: TGTGCCAGTAGTATACGACTAGCGGGAGAGGGTGAGCAGTTCTTC.

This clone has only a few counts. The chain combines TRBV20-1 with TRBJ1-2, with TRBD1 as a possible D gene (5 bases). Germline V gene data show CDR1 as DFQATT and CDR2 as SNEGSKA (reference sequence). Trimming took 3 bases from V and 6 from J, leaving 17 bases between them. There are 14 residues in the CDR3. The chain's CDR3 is CSASLSRGRDGYTF. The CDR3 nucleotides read TGCAGTGCTAGTCTATCCCGAGGCAGGGATGGCTACACCTTC.

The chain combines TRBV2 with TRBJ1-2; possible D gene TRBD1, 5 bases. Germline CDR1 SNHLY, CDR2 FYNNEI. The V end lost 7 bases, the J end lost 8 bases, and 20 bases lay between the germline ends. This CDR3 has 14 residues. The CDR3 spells CASTGSDRPGGYTF. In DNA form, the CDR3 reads TGTGCCAGCACCGGAAGTGACAGACCTGGCGGCTACACCTTC.

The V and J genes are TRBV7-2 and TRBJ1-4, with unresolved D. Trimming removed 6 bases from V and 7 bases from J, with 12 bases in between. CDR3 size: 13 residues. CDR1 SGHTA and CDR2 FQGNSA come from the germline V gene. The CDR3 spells CASSRGWSEKLFF. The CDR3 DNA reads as TGTGCCAGCAGTAGAGGGTGGAGTGAAAAACTGTTTTTT.